The 12 T cell receptor beta chains below were found in one sample sequenced in a study of preoperative IRX-2 immunotherapy in early breast cancer. Treatment described: preoperative locoregional IRX-2 cytokine immunotherapy. Only in-frame clones appear in the TCRdb table, and some are missing; sequencing was by immunoSEQ multiplex PCR. The sample yields 95,000 to 100,000 clones, roughly 89% seen once. The source material was tumor tissue, sampled after IRX-2 immunotherapy. These receptors were collected from a human donor with breast cancer.

This sequence joins TRBV6-1 and TRBJ2-7, with 7 bases matching TRBD2. This CDR3 has 13 residues. Germline CDR1 and CDR2: MNHNS and SASEGT. This CDR3 reads CASSEVGRIDQNV. The CDR3 DNA reads as TGTGCCAGCAGTGAAGTCGGGAGGATCGATCAGAACGTC.

J is TRBJ2-1 and V is TRBV28; D is possibly TRBD1 (6 bases). Germline V lookup: CDR1 MDHEN, CDR2 SYDVKM. The V end was cut by 2 bases, the J end by 4 bases, with 15 bases between. There are 16 residues in the CDR3. This CDR3 is CASSLVGTSGYNEQFF. Here the CDR3 DNA reads TGTGCCAGCAGTTTAGTAGGGACATCCGGATACAATGAGCAGTTCTTC.

The chain is built from TRBV6-8 and TRBJ1-1; D possibly corresponds to TRBD1 (6 bases). Trimming pared 2 bases from V and 4 bases from J, leaving 11 bases between. Germline-derived CDR1 and CDR2 are MNHGY and SAAAGT. This CDR3 is built from 14 residues. The CDR3 region is CASSYPQGGTEAFF. The CDR3 DNA sequence: TGTGCCAGCAGTTACCCACAGGGTGGCACTGAAGCTTTCTTT.

The gene calls are TRBV7-4 and TRBJ2-7, with TRBD1 identical over 9 bases. The CDR3 is 15 amino acids. The germline V gene encodes CDR1 SGHVT and CDR2 SQSDAQ. Losses at the gene ends were 5 bases for V and 4 bases for J; bases not matched to a gene: 9. In DNA, the CDR3 is TGTGCCAGCAGCCCGGGACAGGGCCTTATTTACGAGCAGTACTTC. This gives the protein CASSPGQGLIYEQYF.

This clone turned up a few times. V is TRBV11-3 and J is TRBJ1-4; 7 nucleotides align to TRBD1. Germline trimming cut 1 base from V and 8 bases from J; bases unmatched to any gene: 4. Germline loops: CDR1 SGHNT, CDR2 YENEEA. CDR3 length: 14 residues. CDR3 in amino acids: CASSLGQGDEKLFF. DNA of the CDR3: TGTGCCAGCAGCTTAGGACAGGGAGACGAAAAACTGTTTTTT.

This clone was seen only once. The chain carries TRBV30 and TRBJ2-2; perhaps TRBD1 as D (5 bases). The ends were cut back, 5 bases at V and 5 bases at J, with 12 bases in the middle. The CDR3 consists of 13 residues. Germline V gene sequence: CDR1 GTSNPN, CDR2 SVGIG (reference sequence). CDR3 DNA: TGTGCCTGGTCAGGGTGGGTTACCGGGGAGCTGTTTTTT. The encoded protein is CAWSGWVTGELFF.

The gene calls are TRBV18 and TRBJ1-1; 7 nucleotides match TRBD1. V shed 3 bases, J shed 1 base, and the junction held 5 bases outside the gene matches. Germline CDR1 KGHSH, CDR2 LQKENI. The CDR3 loop spans 15 amino acids. As DNA, the CDR3 is TGTGCCAGCTCACCCTTTGGACAGGAGAACACTGAAGCTTTCTTT. Residues: CASSPFGQENTEAFF.

V usage is TRBV19 and J usage is TRBJ1-5, with no clear D. V was trimmed by 5 bases and J by 7 bases, leaving 12 bases between them. Per germline, CDR1 LNHDA and CDR2 SQIVND (reference sequence). The CDR3 is 13 amino acids. CDR3 nucleotide sequence: TGTGCCAGTAGTGATCGAAATGGGCAGCCCCAGCATTTT. As protein: CASSDRNGQPQHF.

The CDR3 nucleotides are TGTGCCACTGGGCTGGGGACAGGGGGCAGGCAGCCCCAGCATTTT. It specifies CATGLGTGGRQPQHF. The V gene is TRBV19, the J gene TRBJ1-5, with TRBD1 matching over 12 bases. The CDR3 runs 15 residues. Germline-derived CDR1 and CDR2 are LNHDA and SQIVND (reference sequence). V lost 10 bases to trimming and J lost 7 bases; unmatched junction nucleotides: 11.

The chain is built from TRBV19 and TRBJ1-1, with D tentatively TRBD1 (6 bases). The CDR3 consists of 13 residues. V was clipped by 6 bases and J by 1 base, with 9 bases between them. Germline V lookup: CDR1 LNHDA, CDR2 SQIVND (reference sequence). CDR3 sequence (DNA): TGTGCCAGTAGCACGACAGGGAACACTGAAGCTTTCTTT. Residues: CASSTTGNTEAFF.

J is TRBJ1-1 and V is TRBV18, with TRBD1 identical over 9 bases. The trim removed 8 bases at V and 5 bases at J, leaving 6 bases unmatched. The CDR3 sequence is 13 residues long. Germline V gene sequence: CDR1 KGHSH, CDR2 LQKENI. The CDR3 here is CASTTGGLTEAFF. The CDR3 coding sequence is TGTGCCAGCACCACAGGGGGCCTTACTGAAGCTTTCTTT.

This clone was detected many times. The chain links TRBV19 to TRBJ1-3, with D perhaps matching TRBD1 (5 bases). The CDR3 totals 16 residues. Germline V gene data show CDR1 as LNHDA and CDR2 as SQIVND (reference sequence). V dropped 0 bases and J dropped 0 bases, with 9 bases sitting between them. The CDR3 DNA follows: TGTGCCAGTAGTATAGAGGTCAGGGTCTCTGGAAACACCATATATTTT. Residues: CASSIEVRVSGNTIYF.